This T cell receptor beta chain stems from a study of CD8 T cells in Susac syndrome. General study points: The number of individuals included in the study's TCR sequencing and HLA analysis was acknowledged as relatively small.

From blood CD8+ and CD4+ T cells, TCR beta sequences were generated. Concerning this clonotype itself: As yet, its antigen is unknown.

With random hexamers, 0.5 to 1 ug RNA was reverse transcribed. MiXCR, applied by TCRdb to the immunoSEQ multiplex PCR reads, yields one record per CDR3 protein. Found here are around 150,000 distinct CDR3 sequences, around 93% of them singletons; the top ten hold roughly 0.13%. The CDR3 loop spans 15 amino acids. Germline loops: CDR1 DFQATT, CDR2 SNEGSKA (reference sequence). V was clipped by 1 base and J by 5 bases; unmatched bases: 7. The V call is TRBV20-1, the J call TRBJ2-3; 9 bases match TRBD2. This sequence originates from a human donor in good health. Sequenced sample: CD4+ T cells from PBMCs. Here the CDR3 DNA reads TGCAGTGCTAGAGTTGCGGGGGGGCGTGGAGATACGCAGTATTTT. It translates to CSARVAGGRGDTQYF.